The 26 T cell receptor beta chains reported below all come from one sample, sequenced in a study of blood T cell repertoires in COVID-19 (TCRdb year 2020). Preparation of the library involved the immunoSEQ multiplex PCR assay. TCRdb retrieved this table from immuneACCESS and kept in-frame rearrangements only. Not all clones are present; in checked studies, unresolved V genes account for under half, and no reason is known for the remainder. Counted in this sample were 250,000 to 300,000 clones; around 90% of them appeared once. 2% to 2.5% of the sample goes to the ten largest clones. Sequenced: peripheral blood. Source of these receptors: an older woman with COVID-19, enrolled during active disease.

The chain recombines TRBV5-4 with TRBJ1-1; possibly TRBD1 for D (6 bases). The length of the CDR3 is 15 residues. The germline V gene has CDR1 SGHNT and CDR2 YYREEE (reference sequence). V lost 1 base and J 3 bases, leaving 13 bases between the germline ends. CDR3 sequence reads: CASSLIGGVDTEAFF. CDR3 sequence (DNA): TGTGCCAGCAGCTTGATAGGGGGTGTAGACACTGAAGCTTTCTTT. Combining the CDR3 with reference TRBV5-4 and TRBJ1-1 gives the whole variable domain ETGVTQSPTHLIKTRGQQVTLRCSSQSGHNTVSWYQQALGQGPQFIFQYYREEENGRGNFPPRFSGLQFPNYSSELNVNALELDDSALYLCASSLIGGVDTEAFFGQGTRLTVV.

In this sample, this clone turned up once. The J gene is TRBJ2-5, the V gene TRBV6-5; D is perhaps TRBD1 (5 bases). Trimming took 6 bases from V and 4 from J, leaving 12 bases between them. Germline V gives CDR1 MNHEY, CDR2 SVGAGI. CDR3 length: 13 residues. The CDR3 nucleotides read TGTGCCAGCAGACAGGATAATTCAGAGACCCAGTACTTC. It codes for CASRQDNSETQYF.

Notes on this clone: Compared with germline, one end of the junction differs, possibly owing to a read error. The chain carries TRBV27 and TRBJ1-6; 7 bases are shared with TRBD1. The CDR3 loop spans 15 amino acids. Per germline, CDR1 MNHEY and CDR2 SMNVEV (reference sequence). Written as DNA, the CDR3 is TGTGCCAGCACCAACAGGGGCACCTATAATTCACCCCTCCTCTTT. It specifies CASTNRGTYNSPLLF.

CDR3 DNA sequence: TGCGCCAGCAGCTTGGGCGACAGGGGGTACGAGCAGTACTTC. Translation: CASSLGDRGYEQYF. V is TRBV5-1 and J is TRBJ2-7; TRBD1 matches 9 bases. Unmatched junction bases numbered 2, after V lost 0 bases and J lost 4 bases. The CDR3 consists of 14 residues. Germline V gene data show CDR1 as SGHRS and CDR2 as YFSETQ.

In DNA form, the CDR3 reads TGTGCCAGTAGTATAGCCGTGAGCATATTCAATCAGCCCCAGCATTTT. The encoded protein is CASSIAVSIFNQPQHF. The chain recombines TRBV19 with TRBJ1-5; D unclear. The CDR3 contains 16 residues. Germline V gene lookup returns CDR1 LNHDA and CDR2 SQIVND (reference sequence). The V and J ends lost 1 base and 3 bases respectively, with 13 bases between them.

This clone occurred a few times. The CDR3 bases are TGCGCCAGCAGCTTGGAATTTTCGGTTAACACCGGGGAGCTGTTTTTT. Its protein product is CASSLEFSVNTGELFF. The genes are TRBV5-1 and TRBJ2-2; D remains ambiguous. The germline gives CDR1 SGHRS, CDR2 YFSETQ. The CDR3 loop spans 16 amino acids. Trimming pared 0 bases from V and 2 bases from J, leaving 11 bases between.

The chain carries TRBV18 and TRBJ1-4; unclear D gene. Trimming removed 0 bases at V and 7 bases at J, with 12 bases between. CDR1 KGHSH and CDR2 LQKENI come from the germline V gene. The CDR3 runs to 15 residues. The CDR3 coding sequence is TGTGCCAGCTCACCACCGATGTACGGCGGTGAAAAACTGTTTTTT. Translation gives CASSPPMYGGEKLFF.

This chain's CDR3 is CASSPGQGGYTF. DNA for the CDR3: TGTGCCAGCTCACCGGGGCAGGGTGGCTACACCTTC. The rearrangement links TRBV18 to TRBJ1-2; weak D call: TRBD1 (5 bases). Germline CDR1 is KGHSH and CDR2 is LQKENI. The CDR3 totals 12 residues. V was clipped by 3 bases and J by 7 bases, with 9 bases between them.

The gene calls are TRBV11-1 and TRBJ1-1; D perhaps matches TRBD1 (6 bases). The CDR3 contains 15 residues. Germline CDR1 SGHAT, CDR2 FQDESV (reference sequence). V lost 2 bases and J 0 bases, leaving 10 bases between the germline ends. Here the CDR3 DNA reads TGTGCCAGCAGCTTAAGGGGGAGCCTGAACACTGAAGCTTTCTTT. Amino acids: CASSLRGSLNTEAFF.

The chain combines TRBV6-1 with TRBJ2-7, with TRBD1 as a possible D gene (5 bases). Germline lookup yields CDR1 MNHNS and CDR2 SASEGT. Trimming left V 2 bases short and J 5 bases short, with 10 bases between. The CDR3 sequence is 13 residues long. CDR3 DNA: TGTGCCAGCAGTGAACCCCTCAGGGACGAGCAGTACTTC. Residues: CASSEPLRDEQYF.

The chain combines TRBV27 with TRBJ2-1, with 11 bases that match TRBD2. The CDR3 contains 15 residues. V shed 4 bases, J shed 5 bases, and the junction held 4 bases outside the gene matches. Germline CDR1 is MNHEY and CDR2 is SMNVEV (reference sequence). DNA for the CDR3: TGTGCCAGCAGTTCACCTAGCGGGGGGAACAATGAGCAGTTCTTC. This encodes CASSSPSGGNNEQFF.

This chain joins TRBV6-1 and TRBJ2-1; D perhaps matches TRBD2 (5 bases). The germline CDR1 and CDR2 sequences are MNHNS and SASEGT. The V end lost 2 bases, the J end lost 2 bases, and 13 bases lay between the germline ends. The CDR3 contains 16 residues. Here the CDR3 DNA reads TGTGCCAGCAGTGAAACTCCCCAGCGGCCCTACAATGAGCAGTTCTTC. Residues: CASSETPQRPYNEQFF.

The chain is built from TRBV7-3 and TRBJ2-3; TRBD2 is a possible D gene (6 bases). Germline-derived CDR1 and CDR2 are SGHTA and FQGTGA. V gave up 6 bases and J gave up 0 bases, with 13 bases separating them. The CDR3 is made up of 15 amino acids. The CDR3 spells CASRAGTSSTDTQYF. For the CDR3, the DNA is TGTGCCAGCAGGGCGGGGACGTCCAGCACAGATACGCAGTATTTT.

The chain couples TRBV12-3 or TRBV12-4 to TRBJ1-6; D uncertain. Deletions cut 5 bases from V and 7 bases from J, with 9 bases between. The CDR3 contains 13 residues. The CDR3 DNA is TGTGCCAGCAGTCTTGAGGGAAATTCACCCCTCCACTTT. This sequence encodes CASSLEGNSPLHF.

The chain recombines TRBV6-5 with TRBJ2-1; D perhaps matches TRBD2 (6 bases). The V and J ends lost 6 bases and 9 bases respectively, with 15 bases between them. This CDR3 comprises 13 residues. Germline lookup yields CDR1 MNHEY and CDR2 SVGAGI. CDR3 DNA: TGTGCCAGCAGGCGATTCGGGGGAACTGAGCAGTTCTTC. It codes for CASRRFGGTEQFF.

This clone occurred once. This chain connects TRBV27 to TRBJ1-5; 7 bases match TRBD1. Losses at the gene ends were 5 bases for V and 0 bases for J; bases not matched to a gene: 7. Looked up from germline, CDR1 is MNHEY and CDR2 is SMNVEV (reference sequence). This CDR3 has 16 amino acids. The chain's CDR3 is CASSPGGLYSNQPQHF. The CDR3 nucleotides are TGTGCCAGCAGTCCAGGGGGTCTTTATAGCAATCAGCCCCAGCATTTT.

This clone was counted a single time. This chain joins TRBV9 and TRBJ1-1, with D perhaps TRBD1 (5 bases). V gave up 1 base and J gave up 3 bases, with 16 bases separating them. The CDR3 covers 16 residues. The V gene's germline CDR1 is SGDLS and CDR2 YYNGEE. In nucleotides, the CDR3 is TGTGCCAGCAGCGTATATACCGGGGGTAAAGACACTGAAGCTTTCTTT. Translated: CASSVYTGGKDTEAFF.

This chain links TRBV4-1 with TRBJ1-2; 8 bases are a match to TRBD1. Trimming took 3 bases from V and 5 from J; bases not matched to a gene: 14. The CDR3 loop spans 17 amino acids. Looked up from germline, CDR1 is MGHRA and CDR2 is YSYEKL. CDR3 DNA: TGCGCCAGCAGCCACCCTTTTAACCGGGACAGGAGTTATGGCTACACCTTC. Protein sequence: CASSHPFNRDRSYGYTF.

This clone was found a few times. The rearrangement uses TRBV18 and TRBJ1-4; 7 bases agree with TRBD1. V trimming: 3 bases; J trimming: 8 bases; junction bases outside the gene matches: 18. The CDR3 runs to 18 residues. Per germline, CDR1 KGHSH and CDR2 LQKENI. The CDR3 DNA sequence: TGTGCCAGCTCACCGCGTGCACGGACAGGAAACACTTGGGAAAAACTGTTTTTT. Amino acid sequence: CASSPRARTGNTWEKLFF.

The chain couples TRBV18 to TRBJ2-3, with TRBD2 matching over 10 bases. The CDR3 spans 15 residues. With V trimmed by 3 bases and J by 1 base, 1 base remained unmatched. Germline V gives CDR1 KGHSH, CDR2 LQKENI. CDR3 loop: CASSPLAGGTDTQYF. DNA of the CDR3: TGTGCCAGCTCACCTCTAGCGGGGGGCACAGATACGCAGTATTTT.

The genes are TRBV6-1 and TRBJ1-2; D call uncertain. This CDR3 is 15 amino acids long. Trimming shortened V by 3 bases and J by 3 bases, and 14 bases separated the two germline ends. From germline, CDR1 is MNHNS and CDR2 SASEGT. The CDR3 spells CASSDVNRRYYGYTF. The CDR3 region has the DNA TGTGCCAGCAGTGATGTCAACAGACGATACTATGGCTACACCTTC.

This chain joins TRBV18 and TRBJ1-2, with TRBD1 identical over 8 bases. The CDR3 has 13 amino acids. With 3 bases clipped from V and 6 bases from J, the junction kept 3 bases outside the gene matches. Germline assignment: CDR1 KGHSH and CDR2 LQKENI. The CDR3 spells CASSPDRADGYTF. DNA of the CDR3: TGTGCCAGCTCACCGGACAGGGCCGATGGCTACACCTTC.

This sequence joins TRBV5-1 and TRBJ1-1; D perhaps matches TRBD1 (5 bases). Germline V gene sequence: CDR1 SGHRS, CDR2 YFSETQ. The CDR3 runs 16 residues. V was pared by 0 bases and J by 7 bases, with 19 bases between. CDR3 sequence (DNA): TGCGCCAGCAGCTTGGCCGGAGGGGCCCTTGACGATGAAGCTTTCTTT. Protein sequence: CASSLAGGALDDEAFF. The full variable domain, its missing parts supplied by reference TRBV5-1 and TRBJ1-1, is KAGVTQTPRYLIKTRGQQVTLSCSPISGHRSVSWYQQTPGQGLQFLFEYFSETQRNKGNFPGRFSGRQFSNSRSEMNVSTLELGDSALYLCASSLAGGALDDEAFFGQGTRLTVV.

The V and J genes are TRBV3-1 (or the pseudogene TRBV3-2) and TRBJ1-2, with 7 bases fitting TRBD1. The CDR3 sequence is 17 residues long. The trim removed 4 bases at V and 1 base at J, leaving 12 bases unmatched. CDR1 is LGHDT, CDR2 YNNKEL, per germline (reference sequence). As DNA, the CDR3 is TGTGCCAGCAGCCCGACCCTCCGGGCAGGGGGTAACTATGGCTACACCTTC. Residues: CASSPTLRAGGNYGYTF.

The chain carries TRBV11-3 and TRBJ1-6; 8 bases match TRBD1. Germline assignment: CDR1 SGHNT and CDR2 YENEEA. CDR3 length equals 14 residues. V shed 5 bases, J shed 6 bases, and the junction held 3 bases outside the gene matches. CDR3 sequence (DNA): TGTGCCAGCAGCATCAGGGGGCTTAATTCACCCCTCCACTTT. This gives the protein CASSIRGLNSPLHF.

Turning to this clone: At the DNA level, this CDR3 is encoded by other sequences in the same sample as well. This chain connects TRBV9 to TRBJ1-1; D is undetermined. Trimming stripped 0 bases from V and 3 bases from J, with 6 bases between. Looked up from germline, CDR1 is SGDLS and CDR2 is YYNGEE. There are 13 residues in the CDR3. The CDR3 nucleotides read TGTGCCAGCAGCGTAGATCGCGACACTGAAGCTTTCTTT. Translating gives CASSVDRDTEAFF. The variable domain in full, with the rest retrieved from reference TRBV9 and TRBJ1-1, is DSGVTQTPKHLITATGQRVTLRCSPRSGDLSVYWYQQSLDQGLQFLIQYYNGEERAKGNILERFSAQQFPDLHSELNLSSLELGDSALYFCASSVDRDTEAFFGQGTRLTVV.